A single sample is the source of the 18 T cell receptor beta chains below, sequenced in a study of graft-versus-host responses after intestinal transplantation. Assay: immunoSEQ multiplex PCR; the TCRdb copy retains only in-frame clones and omits some. The table shows 85,000 to 100,000 clones, with less than 95% occurring only once. Antigens for these TCRs are unknown. The source was unstimulated CD4+ T cells sorted from spleen or lymph node cells, collected before transplant. These receptors came from a human donor who was the organ donor for an intestinal transplant.

This clone was detected only once. The J gene is TRBJ2-3, the V gene TRBV7-3; 11 bases fit TRBD1. J lost 5 bases, V lost 1 base, and 2 bases had no gene match. Germline V lookup: CDR1 SGHTA, CDR2 FQGTGA. The CDR3 is made up of 15 amino acids. This CDR3 reads CASSLKGQGEDTQYF. Written as DNA, the CDR3 is TGTGCCAGCAGCTTAAAGGGACAGGGGGAAGATACGCAGTATTTT.

The rearrangement joins TRBV7-3 to TRBJ2-1, with D perhaps TRBD2 (6 bases). The CDR3 has 14 amino acids. With 2 bases removed from V and 5 bases from J, the gap between germline ends came to 10 bases. Germline V gene data show CDR1 as SGHTA and CDR2 as FQGTGA. The CDR3 reads CASSLGTPNNEQFF. The CDR3 bases are TGTGCCAGCAGCTTAGGGACTCCTAACAATGAGCAGTTCTTC.

The gene calls are TRBV4-1 and TRBJ1-3, with D perhaps TRBD1 (6 bases). The germline V gene has CDR1 MGHRA and CDR2 YSYEKL. V dropped 1 base and J dropped 1 base, with 11 bases sitting between them. This CDR3 contains 16 residues. The CDR3 DNA is TGCGCCAGCAGCCAAGCCCTCAGGGGTTCTGGAAACACCATATATTTT. It yields the protein CASSQALRGSGNTIYF.

This rearrangement joins TRBV7-9 to TRBJ1-1, with D unclear. The CDR3 consists of 12 residues. Germline-derived CDR1 and CDR2 are SEHNR and FQNEAQ (reference sequence). Trimming cost V 5 bases and J 11 bases, with 15 bases left between them. CDR3 nucleotide sequence: TGTGCCAGCAGCCGGGAGAGTTTCGGGGCTTTCTTT. Amino acid sequence: CASSRESFGAFF.

The chain links TRBV5-1 to TRBJ1-2, with D unresolved. This CDR3 spans 13 amino acids. V lost 0 bases and J 6 bases, leaving 9 bases between the germline ends. Germline V lookup: CDR1 SGHRS, CDR2 YFSETQ. The CDR3 nucleotides read TGCGCCAGCAGCTTGGGCCAGGCTGATGGCTACACCTTC. Its protein is CASSLGQADGYTF.

The gene calls are TRBV7-2 and TRBJ2-1, with D uncertain. The CDR3 runs 14 residues. The V end was cut by 5 bases, the J end by 6 bases, with 14 bases between. Per the germline V gene, CDR1 is SGHTA and CDR2 is FQGNSA. CDR3 protein: CASSGIRSLNEQFF. The DNA for the CDR3 is TGTGCCAGCAGCGGTATTAGATCCCTCAATGAGCAGTTCTTC.

The CDR3 loop is CASRSQPGILDTIYF. CDR3 bases: TGTGCCAGCAGAAGTCAACCAGGGATTTTGGACACCATATATTTT. This rearrangement joins TRBV6-1 to TRBJ1-3; a weak D match, TRBD1 (5 bases). CDR3 length equals 15 residues. Trimming left V 6 bases short and J 8 bases short, with 20 bases between. Germline-derived CDR1 and CDR2 are MNHNS and SASEGT.

The CDR3 DNA sequence: TGCGCCCGGTGCTCACCCCTCCACTTT. Its protein is CARCSPLHF. The V gene is TRBV23-1, the J gene TRBJ1-6; D call uncertain. TRBV23-1 is flagged as an ORF with uncertain function. With 11 bases removed from V and 10 bases from J, the gap between germline ends came to 6 bases. The CDR3 totals 9 residues.

This clone showed up just once. The chain combines TRBV5-1 with TRBJ1-2, with no clear D. CDR1 SGHRS and CDR2 YFSETQ come from the germline V gene. V was shortened by 6 bases and J by 7 bases, with 16 bases between the two germline ends. The CDR3 is made up of 13 amino acids. The CDR3, as DNA: TGCGCCAGCAACATGGCGGGATCGGGTGGCTACACCTTC. Translated, it gives CASNMAGSGGYTF.

The gene calls are TRBV30 and TRBJ2-7, with 7 bases aligning to TRBD2. The CDR3 length is 11 residues. V lost 7 bases and J lost 6; bases outside the gene matches: 6. The germline gives CDR1 GTSNPN, CDR2 SVGIG (reference sequence). Here the CDR3 DNA reads TGTGCCTACTGGACGGGGGGCGAGCAGTACTTC. The encoded protein is CAYWTGGEQYF.

The CDR3 loop is CASSLLRRGGGYTF. The CDR3 coding sequence is TGTGCCAGCAGTTTATTACGCAGGGGCGGAGGCTACACCTTC. This sequence joins TRBV28 and TRBJ1-2; maybe TRBD1 (6 bases). V lost 1 base and J 8 bases, leaving 14 bases between the germline ends. CDR1 is MDHEN, CDR2 SYDVKM, per germline. The CDR3 contains 14 residues.

The chain couples TRBV5-4 to TRBJ2-5; TRBD2 aligns across 12 bases. Germline V lookup: CDR1 SGHNT, CDR2 YYREEE (reference sequence). The CDR3 length is 15 residues. With 4 bases clipped from V and 2 bases from J, the junction kept 3 bases outside the gene matches. CDR3 in amino acids: CASSTGLAGQETQYF. The CDR3 coding sequence is TGTGCCAGCAGCACGGGACTAGCGGGTCAAGAGACCCAGTACTTC.

This chain connects TRBV6-4 to TRBJ1-2, with TRBD1 identical over 9 bases. The CDR3 runs to 12 residues. Looked up from germline, CDR1 is MRHNA and CDR2 is SNTAGT. Trimming removed 8 bases from V and 8 bases from J; junction bases left unmatched: 6. CDR3 sequence: CASLTGGEGYTF. CDR3 nucleotide sequence: TGTGCCAGCCTGACAGGGGGGGAAGGCTACACCTTC.

The chain combines TRBV29-1 with TRBJ1-2; perhaps TRBD1 as D (6 bases). The V and J ends lost 1 base and 8 bases respectively, with 17 bases between them. CDR1 and CDR2 from the germline V gene are SQVTM and ANQGSEA. The CDR3 totals 14 residues. DNA of the CDR3: TGCAGCGTTGAAGCAGTCAGGGGAACGGGAGGCTACACCTTC. It yields the protein CSVEAVRGTGGYTF.

This clone was seen just once. The chain links TRBV5-6 to TRBJ2-1; 7 nucleotides agree with TRBD1. This CDR3 is built from 13 residues. V trimming: 3 bases; J trimming: 8 bases; junction bases outside the gene matches: 5. CDR1 is SGHDT and CDR2 is YYEEEE in the germline V gene. Written as DNA, the CDR3 is TGTGCCAGCAGCTGGGGACAGCTGGATGAGCAGTTCTTC. Residues: CASSWGQLDEQFF.

The chain recombines TRBV18 with TRBJ1-5, with 7 nucleotides matching TRBD1. V was pared by 1 base and J by 1 base, with 4 bases of the junction left unmatched. The CDR3 sequence is 16 residues long. Per the germline V gene, CDR1 is KGHSH and CDR2 is LQKENI. CDR3 protein: CASSPLEQGSNQPQHF. The DNA for the CDR3 is TGTGCCAGCTCACCACTCGAACAGGGGAGCAATCAGCCCCAGCATTTT.

V and J are TRBV25-1 and TRBJ1-2, with TRBD1 matching 9 bases. The CDR3 is 13 residues long. V gave up 6 bases and J gave up 3 bases; unmatched junction bases: 2. Looked up from germline, CDR1 is MGHDK and CDR2 is SYGVNS. CDR3 sequence: CASSRDRDYGYTF. The CDR3 DNA sequence: TGTGCCAGCAGCCGGGACAGGGACTATGGCTACACCTTC.

The chain employs TRBV6-5 and TRBJ2-5; a possible D gene is TRBD2 (6 bases). V was cut by 5 bases and J by 1 base, with 11 bases left in between. Germline V gene lookup returns CDR1 MNHEY and CDR2 SVGAGI. The CDR3 sequence is 14 residues long. The DNA for the CDR3 is TGTGCCAGCAGTCTCGGGGGATTCCAAGAGACCCAGTACTTC. Protein product: CASSLGGFQETQYF.